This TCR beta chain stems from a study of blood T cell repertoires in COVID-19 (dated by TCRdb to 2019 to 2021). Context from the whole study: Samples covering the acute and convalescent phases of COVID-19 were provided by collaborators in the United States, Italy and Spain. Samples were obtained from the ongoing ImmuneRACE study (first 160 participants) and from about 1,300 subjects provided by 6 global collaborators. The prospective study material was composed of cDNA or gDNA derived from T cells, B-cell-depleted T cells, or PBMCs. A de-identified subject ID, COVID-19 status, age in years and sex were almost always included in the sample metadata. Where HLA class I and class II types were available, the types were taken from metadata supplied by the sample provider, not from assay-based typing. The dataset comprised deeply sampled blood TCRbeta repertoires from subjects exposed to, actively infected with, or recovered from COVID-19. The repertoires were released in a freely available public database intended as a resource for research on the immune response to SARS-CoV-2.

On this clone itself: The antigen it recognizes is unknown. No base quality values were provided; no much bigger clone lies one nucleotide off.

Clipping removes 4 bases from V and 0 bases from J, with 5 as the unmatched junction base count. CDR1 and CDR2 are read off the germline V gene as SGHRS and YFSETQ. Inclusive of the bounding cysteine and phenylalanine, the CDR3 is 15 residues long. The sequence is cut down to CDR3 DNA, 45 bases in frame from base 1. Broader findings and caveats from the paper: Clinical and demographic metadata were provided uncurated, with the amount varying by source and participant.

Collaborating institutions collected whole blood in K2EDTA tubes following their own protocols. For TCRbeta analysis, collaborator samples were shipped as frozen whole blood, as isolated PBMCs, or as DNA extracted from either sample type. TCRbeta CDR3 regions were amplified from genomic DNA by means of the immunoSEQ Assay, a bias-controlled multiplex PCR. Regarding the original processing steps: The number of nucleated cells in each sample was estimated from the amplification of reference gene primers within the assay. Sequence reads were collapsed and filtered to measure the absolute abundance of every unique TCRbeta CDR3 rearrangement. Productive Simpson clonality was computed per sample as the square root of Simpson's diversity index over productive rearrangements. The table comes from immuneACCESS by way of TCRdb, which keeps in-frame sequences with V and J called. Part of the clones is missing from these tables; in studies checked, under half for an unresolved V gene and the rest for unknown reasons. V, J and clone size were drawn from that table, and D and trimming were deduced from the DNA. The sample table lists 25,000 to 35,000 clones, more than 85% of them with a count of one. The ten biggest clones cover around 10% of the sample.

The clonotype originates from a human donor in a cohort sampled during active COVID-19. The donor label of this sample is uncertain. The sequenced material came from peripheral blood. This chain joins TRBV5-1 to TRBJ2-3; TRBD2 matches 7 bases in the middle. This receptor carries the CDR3 CASSPTSVSTDTQYF. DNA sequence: TGCGCCAGCAGCCCCACTAGCGTTAGCACAGATACGCAGTATTTT.